The clone carrying this T cell receptor beta chain has ten or more counts. Its antigen is still unknown. Germline CDR1 and CDR2: SEHNR and FQNEAQ (reference sequence). Trimming took 5 bases from V and 9 from J; bases not matched to a gene: 9. This CDR3 has 15 residues. Regarding time point: newly diagnosed GD, antithyroid drugs for less than 3 months. Construction of the TCR library relied on RNA isolated from PBMCs. Building of the TCR beta libraries involved iRepertoire HTBI primers and Arm-PCR of CDR3 regions. TCRdb called the multiplex PCR reads again in MiXCR, with one record for every CDR3 protein. The sample records fewer than 650,000 distinct CDR3 sequences, around 16% being singletons. This record belongs to a study of regulatory T cells in long-lasting Graves disease. Findings and limits, study-wide: The researchers studied only peripheral blood, not thyroid tissue.

These data are also associated with another study on T cells in Graves' hyperthyroidism and ophthalmopathy. From that study: Diagnosis rested on symptoms, serum thyroxine and TRAb, thyroid ultrasound, and orbital computed tomography. The model predicted ophthalmopathy a median approximately six months before onset.

The sequence was obtained from a man aged 18 to 29 with Graves disease. The material sequenced was peripheral blood mononuclear cells (PBMCs), taken at new diagnosis, from a patient treated with antithyroid drugs. This chain uses TRBV7-9 with TRBJ2-7, with TRBD2 matching over 14 bases. The CDR3, as DNA: TGTGCCAGCAGCCGGACTAGCGGGAGGCCCTTGGGGCAGTACTTC. Amino acid sequence: CASSRTSGRPLGQYF. The full variable domain, its missing parts supplied by reference TRBV7-9 and TRBJ2-7, is DTGVSQNPRHKITKRGQNVTFRCDPISEHNRLYWYRQTLGQGPEFLTYFQNEAQLEKSRLLSDRFSAERPKGSFSTLEIQRTEQGDSAMYLCASSRTSGRPLGQYFGPGTRLTVT.